This T cell receptor (beta chain) was observed in a study of tumor-infiltrating lymphocytes in primary liver carcinoma. Study summary: Ranging in age from 30 to 69 years, the patients were men and women. Staged T1-T3 N0M0, the tumors had sizes that ranged from about 4.2 to 10 cm across. Regardless of tissue type, samples showed similar yields of roughly 3.5 to 7.13 million productive TCRbeta reads. General study findings and limits: Tumors significantly exceeded blood in top-250-clone fraction (p = 0.039).

Taking about 19-31 mg of unsorted bulk tissue, the authors co-extracted RNA and DNA. A note on this clonotype: Its cognate antigen is unknown.

The researchers produced TCR beta cDNA from 500 ng total RNA with a constant-region primer. Three rounds of nested multiplex PCR with slightly modified ARM-PCR produced TCR beta libraries. Two initial PCR rounds of approximately 10 cycles each paired TRBV1-TRBV30 forward primers with a C-beta reverse primer. TCRdb passed the multiplex PCR reads through MiXCR, listing each CDR3 protein once. The sample yields under 110,000 distinct CDR3 sequences, around 71% seen once. This CDR3 region has 14 residues. Germline V gives CDR1 KGHSH, CDR2 LQKENI. The V end was cut by 2 bases, the J end by 4 bases, with 11 bases between.

The clonotype comes from a woman aged 55-69 years with primary liver carcinoma and hepatitis B virus infection. The chain recombines TRBV18 with TRBJ1-2, with D possibly being TRBD1 (5 bases). The sample taken for sequencing was liver tumor tissue from sampling region 2. Subset described: tumor region T2, inferior pole. The DNA for the CDR3 is TGTGCCAGCTCACCAGAGGGGAGTCGCTATGGCTACACCTTC. Its protein is CASSPEGSRYGYTF.